The 31 T cell receptor beta chains given below trace back to one sample, sequenced in a study of blood T cells in healthy people across ages. Alongside a J-beta primer mix, a sample-barcoded 5' primer served in a second PCR lasting about 7 to 11 cycles. One entry per CDR3 protein, called by TCRdb with MiXCR from the 5' RACE reads. The sample shows about 730,000 distinct CDR3 sequences, 43% of them seen only once. The sequenced material came from blood. These TCRs come from a woman aged 60-70 years in good health.

This clonotype was seen repeatedly, ten times or more. This rearrangement joins TRBV4-3 to TRBJ2-1, with 14 bases that match TRBD2. CDR3 length: 19 residues. V lost 2 bases and J lost 5; bases outside the gene matches: 11. Germline lookup yields CDR1 LGHNA and CDR2 YSLEER. The CDR3 is CASSQHPPGLAGENNEQFF. CDR3 DNA: TGCGCCAGCAGCCAACACCCACCGGGACTAGCGGGAGAAAACAATGAGCAGTTCTTC.

The V call is TRBV3-1, the J call TRBJ2-5; TRBD2 matches at 10 bases. Germline loops: CDR1 LGHDT, CDR2 YNNKEL (reference sequence). V was clipped by 5 bases and J by 11 bases; unmatched bases: 8. CDR3 length: 13 amino acids. CDR3 sequence (DNA): TGTGCCAGCAGCTCCGGGGGACTAGCGAGGCAGTACTTC. It yields the protein CASSSGGLARQYF.

On this clonotype: A much larger clone sits a single nucleotide away, making a read error possible. This chain connects TRBV29-1 to TRBJ1-5; D is undetermined. The ends were cut back, 4 bases at V and 3 bases at J, with 7 bases in the middle. Per the germline V gene, CDR1 is SQVTM and CDR2 is ANQGSEA. The CDR3 runs to 12 residues. The CDR3, as DNA: TGCAGCGTTGGGGGTAACAATCAGCCCCAGCATTTT. This codes for CSVGGNNQPQHF.

The rearrangement joins TRBV25-1 to TRBJ1-2, with D unresolved. The length of the CDR3 is 13 residues. The germline gives CDR1 MGHDK, CDR2 SYGVNS. Trimming pared 2 bases from V and 4 bases from J, leaving 8 bases between. The CDR3 coding sequence is TGTGCCAGCAGTGAACACGCCTTCTATGGCTACACCTTC. Translated: CASSEHAFYGYTF.

A few counts support this clonotype. The chain joins TRBV20-1 to TRBJ2-5; TRBD1 matches at 9 bases. This CDR3 has 13 amino acids. V was pared by 3 bases and J by 3 bases, with 2 bases of the junction left unmatched. Looked up from germline, CDR1 is DFQATT and CDR2 is SNEGSKA (reference sequence). The CDR3 sequence is CSARTGGEETQYF. CDR3 sequence (DNA): TGCAGTGCTAGGACAGGGGGGGAAGAGACCCAGTACTTC.

This clonotype was detected ten times or more. The chain is built from TRBV9 and TRBJ2-5; the D gene is possibly TRBD1 (5 bases). Germline V lookup: CDR1 SGDLS, CDR2 YYNGEE. CDR3 size: 15 residues. V was trimmed by 0 bases and J by 1 base, leaving 10 bases between them. The CDR3 DNA follows: TGTGCCAGCAGCGTAGCTGGACACTTCCAAGAGACCCAGTACTTC. Its protein product is CASSVAGHFQETQYF.

The chain couples TRBV4-3 to TRBJ2-4; the D is unclear. Germline CDR1 reads LGHNA; CDR2 reads YSLEER. The CDR3 sequence is 15 residues long. V shed 0 bases and J shed 0 bases, with 6 bases lying between them. The CDR3 loop reads CASSQDRIAKNIQYF. The CDR3 DNA reads TGCGCCAGCAGCCAAGACAGGATAGCCAAAAACATTCAGTACTTC.

CDR3 amino acids: CASSSGTSGGRKYF. The CDR3 DNA follows: TGTGCCAGCAGTTCCGGGACTAGCGGGGGGAGGAAGTATTTT. This chain connects TRBV28 to TRBJ2-3, with 15 positions matching TRBD2. The junction had 6 bases not matched to a gene; V was cut back by 4 bases and J by 13 bases. Germline CDR1 MDHEN, CDR2 SYDVKM. The CDR3 has 14 amino acids.

This clonotype was seen a few times. This rearrangement joins TRBV6-2 or TRBV6-3 to TRBJ2-7; D is possibly TRBD2 (5 bases). The CDR3 is 15 amino acids. V shed 5 bases and J shed 1 base, with 15 bases lying between them. CDR1 and CDR2 from the germline V gene are MNHEY and SVGEGT. This chain's CDR3 is CASSPRGPGSYEQYF. The CDR3 DNA reads as TGTGCCAGCAGTCCTCGAGGGCCAGGATCCTACGAGCAGTACTTC.

V and J are TRBV20-1 and TRBJ2-1; TRBD2 matches at 10 bases. The CDR3 extends over 13 amino acids. The V gene end was trimmed by 3 bases and the J gene end by 9 bases; junction bases not matched to a gene: 5. Germline CDR1 and CDR2: DFQATT and SNEGSKA (reference sequence). CDR3 coding DNA: TGCAGTGCTAGCCTAGCGGGGGAGGTTGAGCAGTTCTTC. Its protein is CSASLAGEVEQFF.

In DNA, the CDR3 is TGTGCCAGCAGCTTGATGTTGACAGGATCCACCGAGCAGTACTTC. Translating it yields CASSLMLTGSTEQYF. The V call is TRBV7-2, the J call TRBJ2-7; a weak D match, TRBD1 (6 bases). V dropped 3 bases and J dropped 6 bases, with 18 bases sitting between them. In germline, CDR1 is SGHTA, CDR2 FQGNSA. The length of the CDR3 is 15 residues.

V and J are TRBV29-1 and TRBJ2-1; D remains unclear. CDR3 length equals 13 residues. Germline V CDR1 and CDR2: SQVTM, ANQGSEA. V gave up 5 bases and J gave up 3 bases, with 11 bases separating them. The CDR3 DNA is TGCAGCGTTCAGGCTGTAAGCTACAATGAGCAGTTCTTC. Amino acid sequence: CSVQAVSYNEQFF.

The J gene is TRBJ2-3, the V gene TRBV28, with 7 bases matching TRBD1. The CDR3 consists of 15 residues. Germline CDR1 reads MDHEN; CDR2 reads SYDVKM. J lost 7 bases, V lost 6 bases, and 13 bases had no gene match. The CDR3 reads CASSPRRGRGYTQYF. In nucleotides, the CDR3 is TGTGCCAGCAGCCCTAGAAGGGGGCGAGGGTATACGCAGTATTTT.

This chain links TRBV6-2 or TRBV6-3 with TRBJ2-1; 15 bases line up with TRBD2. CDR1 MNHEY and CDR2 SVGEGT come from the germline V gene. The CDR3 consists of 18 residues. The V segment lost 2 bases and the J segment 5 bases; nucleotides outside the gene matches: 7. As DNA, the CDR3 is TGTGCCAGCAGTTACAGGGGACTAGCGGGAGGAGGTCACAATGAGCAGTTCTTC. This encodes CASSYRGLAGGGHNEQFF.

This rearrangement joins TRBV9 to TRBJ2-1; 9 positions agree with TRBD2. This CDR3 contains 18 residues. In germline, CDR1 is SGDLS, CDR2 YYNGEE. V shed 0 bases and J 9 bases; nucleotides not matched to a gene: 16. The CDR3 loop is CASSVGGSGGGIQGEQFF. The CDR3 bases are TGTGCCAGCAGCGTAGGGGGTAGCGGGGGTGGGATACAGGGTGAGCAGTTCTTC.

The V call is TRBV6-5, the J call TRBJ1-1, with 7 bases aligning to TRBD1. Unmatched junction bases numbered 5, after V lost 4 bases and J lost 6 bases. The CDR3 runs 13 residues. CDR1 MNHEY and CDR2 SVGAGI come from the germline V gene. The DNA of the CDR3 is TGTGCCAGCAGTTTACCAGGGGGGCCTGAAGCTTTCTTT. Amino acids: CASSLPGGPEAFF.

Concerning this clonotype: Sequence at one end of the junction differs from germline and may be a read error. In DNA, the CDR3 is TGTGCCAGCAGTCCGACAGGCATCTCTGTGGCCAACGTCCTGACTTTC. It encodes CASSPTGISVANVLTF. The J gene is TRBJ2-6, the V gene TRBV6-2 or TRBV6-3, with a tentative D call TRBD1 (6 bases). This CDR3 spans 16 amino acids. Germline CDR1 and CDR2: MNHEY and SVGEGT.

In regard to this clonotype: A much larger clone lies a single base off, so this may be a read error. V gene TRBV9 combines with J gene TRBJ2-5; 11 bases line up with TRBD2. CDR1 SGDLS and CDR2 YYNGEE come from the germline V gene. CDR3 length: 14 amino acids. In DNA, the CDR3 is TGTGCCAGCGGCGTTAGCGGGGGGGACAATGAGCAGTACTTC. Residues: CASGVSGGDNEQYF.

This clonotype has only a few counts. This chain joins TRBV5-1 and TRBJ1-1, with D possibly being TRBD1 (6 bases). This CDR3 has 15 amino acids. V was clipped by 6 bases and J by 5 bases, with 20 bases between them. The germline V gene encodes CDR1 SGHRS and CDR2 YFSETQ. The CDR3 loop is CASTPMDSSETEAFF. The CDR3 DNA reads TGCGCCAGCACCCCTATGGACAGCAGCGAGACTGAAGCTTTCTTT.

V usage is TRBV5-5 and J usage is TRBJ2-5, with D unclear. The CDR3 covers 12 residues. Trimming removed 0 bases from V and 11 bases from J, with 11 bases in between. Germline V gene sequence: CDR1 SGHKS, CDR2 YYEKEE (reference sequence). In DNA form, the CDR3 reads TGTGCCAGCAGCTTGGACGCATTCCCACAGTACTTC. Translating gives CASSLDAFPQYF.

The CDR3 nucleotides are TGTGCCAGCAGTTTACCGTGGGGGAGCGCAACTAATGAAAAACTGTTTTTT. It encodes CASSLPWGSATNEKLFF. The J gene is TRBJ1-4, the V gene TRBV27; D is perhaps TRBD1 (5 bases). Trimming removed 2 bases from V and 0 bases from J, with 13 bases in between. Germline CDR1 is MNHEY and CDR2 is SMNVEV (reference sequence). This CDR3 is built from 17 residues.

Remarks on this clonotype: A read error may be the cause here, since a much bigger clone is one base away. The rearrangement links TRBV7-9 to TRBJ2-5, with 7 nucleotides matching TRBD2. Trimming at V came to 2 bases and at J to 11 bases, leaving 17 bases not matched to a gene. Germline loops: CDR1 SEHNR, CDR2 FQNEAQ (reference sequence). The CDR3 consists of 16 residues. The DNA for the CDR3 is TGTGCCAGCAGCTTAAATCCTAGCGGATCCTACAATGAGCAGTACTTC. Protein sequence: CASSLNPSGSYNEQYF.

DNA for the CDR3: TGTGCCAGCAGTTACCCCGGGGGGCCCACGTACTTC. Protein sequence: CASSYPGGPTYF. V gene TRBV6-2 or TRBV6-3 combines with J gene TRBJ2-5, with D possibly matching TRBD2 (7 bases). The germline gives CDR1 MNHEY, CDR2 SVGEGT. With 2 bases removed from V and 13 bases from J, the gap between germline ends came to 14 bases. This CDR3 has 12 amino acids.

This chain joins TRBV7-3 and TRBJ2-7, with D uncertain. Germline V gene sequence: CDR1 SGHTA, CDR2 FQGTGA. The CDR3 has 13 amino acids. With 1 base removed from V and 5 bases from J, the gap between germline ends came to 9 bases. The CDR3, as DNA: TGTGCCAGCAGCTTAAGTATTCGTAACGAGCAGTACTTC. It translates to CASSLSIRNEQYF.

This sequence joins TRBV12-3 or TRBV12-4 and TRBJ1-2, with a weak D call TRBD1 (5 bases). This CDR3 contains 13 residues. V gave up 6 bases and J gave up 8 bases, with 16 bases separating them. The CDR3 loop reads CASRGQGPLGYTF. Written as DNA, the CDR3 is TGTGCCAGCAGGGGTCAGGGTCCATTAGGCTACACCTTC.

V is TRBV4-2 and J is TRBJ2-5, with 7 bases fitting TRBD2. The J call is in doubt because the DNA end fits TRBJ2-7 better. The germline gives CDR1 LGHNA, CDR2 YNFKEQ. This CDR3 has 15 amino acids. CDR3 sequence reads: CASSLWRAGHYEQYF. CDR3 sequence (DNA): TGTGCCAGCAGCCTTTGGCGAGCGGGGCACTACGAGCAGTACTTC.

The gene calls are TRBV12-3 or TRBV12-4 and TRBJ1-2, with D perhaps TRBD1 (5 bases). The ends were cut back, 6 bases at V and 4 bases at J, with 12 bases in the middle. This CDR3 has 13 amino acids. CDR3 in amino acids: CASSQRDGYGYTF. The CDR3 nucleotides are TGTGCCAGCAGCCAAAGGGACGGCTATGGCTACACCTTC.

The rearrangement joins TRBV12-3 or TRBV12-4 to TRBJ2-3, with 9 bases that match TRBD2. This CDR3 region has 14 residues. V lost 6 bases and J lost 6; bases outside the gene matches: 7. CDR3 sequence reads: CASRAGGPGDTQYF. CDR3 nucleotide sequence: TGTGCCAGCAGGGCGGGAGGGCCCGGGGATACGCAGTATTTT.

To note about this clonotype: The junction and the germline gene differ at one end; a read error may be behind it. This chain connects TRBV20-1 to TRBJ2-7, with 7 nucleotides matching TRBD1. CDR3 length: 15 residues. CDR1 is DFQATT, CDR2 SNEGSKA, per germline (reference sequence). In nucleotides, the CDR3 is TGCAGTGCTAGAGATCAACAGGGGCTCAGCTACGAGCGGAACTTC. Translated: CSARDQQGLSYERNF.

This chain links TRBV5-5 with TRBJ2-7, with unresolved D. The germline CDR1 and CDR2 sequences are SGHKS and YYEKEE (reference sequence). CDR3 length equals 17 residues. The V end was cut by 1 base, the J end by 2 bases, with 19 bases between. The CDR3 nucleotides read TGTGCCAGCAGCTTGTCTCTTGGCCAGAATCCTACCTACGAGCAGTACTTC. Its protein is CASSLSLGQNPTYEQYF.

In DNA, the CDR3 is TGCAGCGCAGAGGACAGGGGGCGGGAAAAACTGTTTTTT. Its translation: CSAEDRGREKLFF. The V and J genes are TRBV20-1 and TRBJ1-4, with 11 bases that match TRBD1. This CDR3 is built from 13 residues. Germline CDR1 reads DFQATT; CDR2 reads SNEGSKA (reference sequence).